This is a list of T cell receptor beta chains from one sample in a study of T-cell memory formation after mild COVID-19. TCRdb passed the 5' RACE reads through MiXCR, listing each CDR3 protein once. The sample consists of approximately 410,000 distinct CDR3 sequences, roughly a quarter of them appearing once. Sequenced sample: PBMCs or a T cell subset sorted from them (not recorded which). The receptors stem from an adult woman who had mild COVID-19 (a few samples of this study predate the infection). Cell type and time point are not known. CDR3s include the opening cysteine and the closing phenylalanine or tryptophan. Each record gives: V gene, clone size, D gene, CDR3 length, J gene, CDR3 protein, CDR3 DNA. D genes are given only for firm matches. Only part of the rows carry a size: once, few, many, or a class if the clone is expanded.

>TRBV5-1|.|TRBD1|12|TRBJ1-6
CASSLGTGSLHF
TGCGCCAGCAGCTTGGGGACAGGGTCCCTCCACTTT
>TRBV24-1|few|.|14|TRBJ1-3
CATSDGRDGNTIYF
TGTGCCACCAGTGACGGCAGGGACGGAAACACCATATATTTT
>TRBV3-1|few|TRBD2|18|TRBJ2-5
CASSQYLPGTSGGETQYF
TGTGCCAGCAGCCAATACCTTCCCGGGACTAGCGGGGGGGAGACCCAGTACTTC
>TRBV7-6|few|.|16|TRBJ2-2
CASSSKRTENGGELFF
TGTGCCAGCAGCTCTAAACGAACAGAGAACGGCGGGGAGCTGTTTTTT
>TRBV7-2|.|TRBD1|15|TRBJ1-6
CASSARDRGYSPLHF
TGTGCCAGCAGCGCCCGGGACAGGGGTTATTCACCCCTCCACTTT
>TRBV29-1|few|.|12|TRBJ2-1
CSANEGVDEQFF
TGCAGCGCTAATGAGGGGGTAGATGAGCAGTTCTTC
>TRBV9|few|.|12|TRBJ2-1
CASSASPNEQFF
TGTGCCAGCAGTGCTAGCCCCAATGAGCAGTTCTTC
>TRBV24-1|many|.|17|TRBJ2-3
CATSDSRTRPVADTQYF
TGTGCCACCAGTGATTCCCGGACCAGGCCAGTGGCAGATACGCAGTATTTT
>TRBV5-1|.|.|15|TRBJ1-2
CARTETGHPAYGYTF
TGCGCCAGGACAGAGACCGGACATCCGGCCTATGGCTACACCTTC
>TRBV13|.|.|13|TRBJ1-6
CASSLRDHSPLHF
TGTGCCAGCAGCTTAAGAGACCATTCACCCCTCCACTTT
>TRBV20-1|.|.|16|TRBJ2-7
CSARGDPGHPRYEQYF
TGCAGTGCTAGAGGAGATCCGGGACACCCAAGATACGAGCAGTACTTC
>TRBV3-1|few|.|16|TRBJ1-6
CASSQDRVVPGSPLHF
TGTGCCAGCAGCCAAGATCGAGTAGTGCCAGGATCACCCCTCCACTTT
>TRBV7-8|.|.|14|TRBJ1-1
CASSLSGPNTEAFF
TGCGCCAGCAGCCTGTCCGGGCCGAACACTGAAGCTTTCTTT
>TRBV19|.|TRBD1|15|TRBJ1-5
CASSAAGTGGQPQHF
TGTGCCAGTAGTGCCGCCGGGACAGGGGGACAGCCCCAGCATTTT